This T cell receptor beta chain was retrieved from a study of T cells in Graves' hyperthyroidism and ophthalmopathy. Study results and caveats: Before onset, by a median of about seven months, the model predicted ophthalmopathy.

The source material, RNA transcripts, was used to amplify TCR beta CDR3 regions. Initially, a first-round RT-PCR of the TCR CDR3 employed the HTBI primer set. TCRdb fed the multiplex PCR reads into MiXCR, producing one record per CDR3 protein. The sample comprises roughly 100,000 distinct CDR3 sequences, just over 50% of which are singletons, and roughly a quarter rests with the top ten. Researchers defined stable Graves' hyperthyroidism as no ophthalmopathy progression within 18 months. The diagnoses drew upon clinical symptoms, serum thyroxine and TRAb, thyroid ultrasound and orbital computed tomography. PBMCs were sourced from roughly 10 ml fresh peripheral blood. The CDR3 has 15 amino acids. Germline assignment: CDR1 SGHVS and CDR2 FQNEAQ. Trimming left V 4 bases short and J 2 bases short, with 14 bases between. This clonotype was picked up many times. Its specificity is unknown.

Sequencing was done on a sample of blood. This chain uses TRBV7-8 with TRBJ1-1; D uncertain. The source is a woman in her 40s with Graves' hyperthyroidism. This CDR3 is CASSYTLGFNTEAFF. The CDR3 DNA reads as TGTGCCAGCAGCTACACTTTGGGGTTCAACACTGAAGCTTTCTTT.